What follows is one T cell receptor (beta chain) and its context. Terminally differentiated effector memory CD45RA+ cells were left out of the naive CD8 fraction, which was CD45RO-negative and positively selected for CCR7. The data were obtained in a study of shared clonotypes between healthy human individuals. The V end lost 6 bases, the J end lost 0 bases, and 18 bases lay between the germline ends. This CDR3 comprises 16 residues. Germline V gene data show CDR1 as WNHNN and CDR2 as SYGVQD (reference sequence). The test was conducted at deep level. Here immunoSEQ multiplex PCR was the method, and the copy in TCRdb shows in-frame clones only, minus some. Of roughly 1,800,000 clones listed, over 85% are singletons.

The clonotype was recovered from a man aged 18-30 years in good health. The sequencing input was naive CD8+ T cells sorted from blood. The rearrangement uses TRBV10-1 and TRBJ2-7, with TRBD2 as a possible D gene (6 bases). DNA of the CDR3: TGCGCCAGCAGCGGGGGAAATAGCGGACTCTCCTACGAGCAGTACTTC. As protein: CASSGGNSGLSYEQYF.